The entry below gives a single T cell receptor beta chain sequence along with its context. Its antigen is unidentified. A junction boundary mismatches the germline segment, possibly from a read error. The data are from a study of tumor-infiltrating lymphocytes in primary liver carcinoma. Study-level findings and limits: Relative to blood, tumors carried a significantly larger fraction of the repertoire in their top 250 clones (p = 0.039).

For blood RNA, unsorted whole blood served as the source, and germline DNA was extracted too. TCR beta cDNA came from approximately 0.55 ug total RNA, primed with a constant-region primer. A slightly modified ARM-PCR protocol with three nested multiplex PCR rounds produced these TCR beta libraries. Both of the initial two PCR rounds ran for approximately 11 cycles and employed TRBV1-TRBV30 forward primers alongside a C-beta reverse primer. TCRdb processed the multiplex PCR reads anew with MiXCR; each CDR3 protein has one entry. Among over 250,000 distinct CDR3 sequences listed, nearly 60% were seen once. Germline-derived CDR1 and CDR2 are MNHEY and SVGAGI. The CDR3 sequence is 15 residues long.

This chain joins TRBV6-5 and TRBJ1-3, with no clear D. The sequence came from a woman in her 30s with primary liver carcinoma and hepatitis B virus infection. Input material: peripheral blood. The CDR3 sequence is CASTYGRATGNTIYF. Written as DNA, the CDR3 is TGTGCCAGCACTTACGGACGGGCAACTGGAAACACCATATATTTT.